This TCR beta chain was sequenced in a study of a mutant IDH1 vaccine in newly diagnosed glioma. Across the study: Treated individuals were roughly 62% male and around 40% female, averaging roughly 40 years of age. Pretreatment consisted of radiotherapy, temozolomide, or both, with most receiving both.

Note on this clone: Antigen specificity is unknown.

Time point here: week 23, last vaccination. Every vaccine dose comprised 300 ug of mutant IDH1 20-mer peptide plus topical imiquimod. Here immunoSEQ multiplex PCR was the method, and the copy in TCRdb shows in-frame clones only, minus some. The top ten clones hold 2% to 2.5% of a sample with around 78,000 clones, almost 85% of them seen once. This receptor was taken from a young man with glioma. Some clones in this sample may be carry-over from other donors' samples. The specimen was PBMCs, collected from a glioma patient whose treatment included an IDH1 peptide vaccine.

Written as DNA, the CDR3 is TGTGCCAGCAGGCCCCAAAGTCCAGATGGGTCCGGGGAGCTGTTTTTT. Translation: CASRPQSPDGSGELFF. This rearrangement joins TRBV2 to TRBJ2-2; no reliable D call. V dropped 6 bases and J dropped 6 bases, with 20 bases sitting between them. The CDR3 runs to 16 residues. Germline V lookup: CDR1 SNHLY, CDR2 FYNNEI.